The T cell receptor beta chain described here comes from a study of blood T cell repertoires in COVID-19. Background on the study: Italy, Spain and the United States were the sources of the convalescent and acute COVID-19 samples.

CDR3 length: 14 residues. The V and J ends lost 3 bases and 1 base respectively, with 9 bases between them. From germline, CDR1 is SQVTM and CDR2 ANQGSEA. Original methodology: Nucleated cell number was recorded as an estimate derived from reference gene primer amplification. Clones were read by immunoSEQ multiplex PCR, and TCRdb kept only the in-frame ones, dropping some. That table gives V, J and clone size, and the DNA gave D and trimming. This table holds 300,000 or so clones, roughly 89% found once. The source of this sequence is a woman aged 45-65 years who had been exposed to COVID-19. V usage is TRBV29-1 and J usage is TRBJ2-2; TRBD2 might be the D (6 bases). Sequencing input: PBMCs or T cells enriched from blood (not recorded which). CDR3 sequence reads: CSVDIGRNTGELFF. The CDR3 region has the DNA TGCAGCGTTGATATCGGGAGGAACACCGGGGAGCTGTTTTTT.